These 17 T cell receptor beta chains came from one sample sequenced in a study of cytomegalovirus exposure and HLA in healthy donors. With 60 Vbeta and 13 Jbeta primers, the PCR was carried out. Repertoires were generated with immunoSEQ multiplex PCR, while TCRdb's copy carries only in-frame clones and drops some. The sample lists around 120,000 clones; under 85% were seen once. The sample was PBMCs. Receptors originate from a woman aged 45-65 years in good health and CMV-seropositive.

The rearrangement joins TRBV29-1 to TRBJ2-3; possible D gene TRBD1, 6 bases. The length of the CDR3 is 14 residues. Germline V gene sequence: CDR1 SQVTM, CDR2 ANQGSEA. Trimming stripped 5 bases from V and 0 bases from J, with 12 bases between. As DNA, the CDR3 is TGCAGCGTTATAAGACAGGACAGCACAGATACGCAGTATTTT. Its translation: CSVIRQDSTDTQYF.

The chain links TRBV2 to TRBJ2-3, with 8 bases aligning to TRBD2. Trimming removed 6 bases from V and 8 bases from J; junction bases left unmatched: 13. The CDR3 extends over 15 amino acids. Germline lookup yields CDR1 SNHLY and CDR2 FYNNEI. CDR3 nucleotides: TGTGCCAGCAGCGTACAAGGACTAGCCCTAGGTACGCAGTATTTT. This sequence encodes CASSVQGLALGTQYF.

The rearrangement uses TRBV9 and TRBJ2-7, with 8 bases fitting TRBD2. Germline-derived CDR1 and CDR2 are SGDLS and YYNGEE. The junction had 9 bases not matched to a gene; V was cut back by 4 bases and J by 3 bases. This CDR3 is built from 15 residues. CDR3: CASSPPGGTSYEQYF. DNA for the CDR3: TGTGCCAGCAGCCCCCCAGGCGGGACTAGCTACGAGCAGTACTTC.

V and J are TRBV7-3 and TRBJ2-2; TRBD2 agrees at 11 bases. Germline trimming cut 4 bases from V and 2 bases from J; bases unmatched to any gene: 12. The CDR3 sequence is 19 residues long. Germline CDR1 is SGHTA and CDR2 is FQGTGA. CDR3 nucleotides: TGTGCCAGCAGCTCGGTATTAGCGGGAGGGATTTCAAACACCGGGGAGCTGTTTTTT. Encoded protein: CASSSVLAGGISNTGELFF.

This chain links TRBV6-5 with TRBJ1-2; D unresolved. The CDR3 totals 16 residues. Trimming shortened V by 0 bases and J by 8 bases, and 19 bases separated the two germline ends. CDR1 MNHEY and CDR2 SVGAGI come from the germline V gene. The CDR3 coding sequence is TGTGCCAGCAGTTACTCGGCCGTGGGAGGGTTAATGGGCTACACCTTC. Translated: CASSYSAVGGLMGYTF.

The V call is TRBV28, the J call TRBJ1-1; no definite D call. Germline CDR1 is MDHEN and CDR2 is SYDVKM. Trimming took 5 bases from V and 0 from J, leaving 16 bases between them. The CDR3 extends over 16 amino acids. The CDR3 protein is CASSPADGRVNTEAFF. DNA for the CDR3: TGTGCCAGCAGTCCCGCGGACGGGCGGGTGAACACTGAAGCTTTCTTT.

CDR3 region: CASRSGTSTYNEQFF. CDR3 coding DNA: TGCGCCAGCAGGTCCGGGACTAGCACTTACAATGAGCAGTTCTTC. This sequence joins TRBV5-1 and TRBJ2-1, with 9 bases that match TRBD2. The germline V gene has CDR1 SGHRS and CDR2 YFSETQ. This CDR3 is built from 15 residues. The V gene end was trimmed by 5 bases and the J gene end by 4 bases; junction bases not matched to a gene: 7.

The chain couples TRBV19 to TRBJ2-1; D is possibly TRBD2 (5 bases). This CDR3 region has 14 residues. V gave up 4 bases and J gave up 0 bases, with 7 bases separating them. Germline values: CDR1 LNHDA, CDR2 SQIVND (reference sequence). CDR3 loop: CASSRGDSYNEQFF. Written as DNA, the CDR3 is TGTGCCAGTAGTAGGGGAGACTCCTACAATGAGCAGTTCTTC.

The chain carries TRBV5-6 and TRBJ2-2; D may be TRBD1 (6 bases). The germline V and J ends were trimmed by 4 bases and 3 bases, with 22 bases remaining between them. Germline-derived CDR1 and CDR2 are SGHDT and YYEEEE. The CDR3 contains 18 residues. The chain's CDR3 is CASSRVPGWGPHTGELFF. CDR3 sequence (DNA): TGTGCCAGCAGCCGGGTGCCCGGTTGGGGGCCACACACCGGGGAGCTGTTTTTT.

The chain combines TRBV10-3 with TRBJ1-1, with TRBD1 matching 7 bases. Germline lookup yields CDR1 ENHRY and CDR2 SYGVKD. This CDR3 contains 14 residues. Trimming took 5 bases from V and 2 from J; bases not matched to a gene: 5. CDR3 amino acids: CAISWDRENTEAFF. In DNA form, the CDR3 reads TGTGCCATCAGTTGGGACAGAGAAAACACTGAAGCTTTCTTT.

The V gene is TRBV7-2, the J gene TRBJ2-7; possible D gene TRBD2, 5 bases. CDR3 length: 16 residues. V was cut by 1 base and J by 0 bases, with 13 bases left in between. Germline V CDR1 and CDR2: SGHTA, FQGNSA. The CDR3 DNA is TGTGCCAGCAGCTTAGGTCCGGCGGGCCGCTCCTACGAGCAGTACTTC. It is translated as CASSLGPAGRSYEQYF.

Of note for this clone: The junction does not match germline at one end; this may be a read error. This rearrangement joins TRBV28 to TRBJ1-2; D unclear. This CDR3 is built from 13 residues. Germline CDR1 is MDHEN and CDR2 is SYDVKM. CDR3 in DNA: TGTGCCAGCAGTTTATGGCAGGTGGAACTCGCCCACTTC. Translated, it gives CASSLWQVELAHF.

V usage is TRBV4-1 and J usage is TRBJ1-6; D is unresolved. The V end lost 5 bases, the J end lost 3 bases, and 8 bases lay between the germline ends. The CDR3 covers 14 residues. Germline V lookup: CDR1 MGHRA, CDR2 YSYEKL. The DNA for the CDR3 is TGCGCCAGCAGCAGCCGGGACTATAATTCACCCCTCCACTTT. This sequence encodes CASSSRDYNSPLHF.

This sequence joins TRBV7-3 and TRBJ2-1; D is possibly TRBD1 (6 bases). Trimming took off 4 bases at V and 7 bases at J, with 14 bases between the two ends. Germline V gene lookup returns CDR1 SGHTA and CDR2 FQGTGA. The CDR3 totals 14 residues. The CDR3 DNA reads TGTGCCAGCAGCTCTAACACAGGGCTTAATGAGCAGTTCTTC. Protein sequence: CASSSNTGLNEQFF. Looking up the rest from reference TRBV7-3 and TRBJ2-1 gives the full variable domain: GAGVSQTPSNKVTEKGKYVELRCDPISGHTALYWYRQSLGQGPEFLIYFQGTGAADDSGLPNDRFFAVRPEGSVSTLKIQRTERGDSAVYLCASSSNTGLNEQFFGPGTRLTVL.

This sequence joins TRBV6-5 and TRBJ2-7; TRBD1 aligns across 9 bases. This CDR3 region has 16 residues. Germline V gene lookup returns CDR1 MNHEY and CDR2 SVGAGI. V shed 2 bases and J 4 bases; nucleotides not matched to a gene: 9. This CDR3 is CASSYEPGTGKYEQYF. CDR3 bases: TGTGCCAGCAGTTACGAGCCGGGGACAGGGAAATACGAGCAGTACTTC.

This clone was picked up a small number of times. The chain carries TRBV5-1 and TRBJ2-3; D is perhaps TRBD1 (5 bases). Germline values: CDR1 SGHRS, CDR2 YFSETQ. V was trimmed by 1 base and J by 1 base, leaving 7 bases between them. The CDR3 is 14 residues long. The CDR3 nucleotides read TGCGCCAGCAGCTTGAGACAGCGCACAGATACGCAGTATTTT. Its translation: CASSLRQRTDTQYF.

This chain uses TRBV30 with TRBJ1-1, with 7 positions matching TRBD1. The CDR3 runs to 13 residues. Germline CDR1 is GTSNPN and CDR2 is SVGIG (reference sequence). V dropped 8 bases and J dropped 0; count of bases not matched to a gene: 6. The CDR3 reads CASEGQLNTEAFF. Written as DNA, the CDR3 is TGTGCCAGCGAGGGACAGCTGAACACTGAAGCTTTCTTT.